The clone carrying this T cell receptor (beta chain) was observed a handful of times. Germline CDR1 is LNHDA and CDR2 is SQIVND (reference sequence). V lost 5 bases and J 2 bases, leaving 10 bases between the germline ends. The CDR3 consists of 13 residues. The sample is drawn from a study of blood T cell repertoires in COVID-19. Background on the study: The United States, Italy and Spain provided the acute and convalescent COVID-19 samples. From T cells, B-cell-depleted T cells, or PBMCs came the material, which was cDNA or gDNA.

Some clones are missing from TCRdb's copy, which holds only in-frame ones; the method was immunoSEQ multiplex PCR. The sample lists under 300,000 clones, approximately 84% seen once, with roughly 4% in the top ten. Input material: peripheral blood. The receptor was isolated from a man aged 50-60 years with acute or convalescent COVID-19. V gene TRBV19 combines with J gene TRBJ2-7; no reliable D call. The CDR3, as DNA: TGTGCCAGTAGTCTCGGTGCCACCTACGAGCAGTACTTC. The encoded protein is CASSLGATYEQYF.